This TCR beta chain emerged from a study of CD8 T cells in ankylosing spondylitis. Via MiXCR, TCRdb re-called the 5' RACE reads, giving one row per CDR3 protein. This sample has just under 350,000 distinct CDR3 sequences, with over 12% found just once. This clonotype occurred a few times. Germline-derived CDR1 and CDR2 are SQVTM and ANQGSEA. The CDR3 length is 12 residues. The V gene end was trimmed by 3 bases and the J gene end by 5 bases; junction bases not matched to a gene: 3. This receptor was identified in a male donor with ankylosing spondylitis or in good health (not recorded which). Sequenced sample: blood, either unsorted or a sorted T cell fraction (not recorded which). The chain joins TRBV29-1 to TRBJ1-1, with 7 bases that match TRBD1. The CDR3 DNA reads TGCAGCGTTGAGAGGGGGCGGACTGAAGCTTTCTTT. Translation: CSVERGRTEAFF.